These 27 T cell receptor beta chains were sequenced from one sample in a study of T cell responses to AZD1222 COVID-19 vaccine. The data were produced by immunoSEQ multiplex PCR, yet TCRdb's version contains in-frame clones alone and is incomplete. The sample lists 77,000 or so clones; about 90% were seen once. The sequenced sample was peripheral blood, obtained on day 0 of MenACWY control vaccination. The receptors shown here come from an adult in good health.

This chain connects TRBV15 to TRBJ2-4, with D maybe TRBD2 (7 bases). Germline V gene data show CDR1 as LNHNV and CDR2 as YYDKDF (reference sequence). The V end lost 4 bases, the J end lost 8 bases, and 18 bases lay between the germline ends. This CDR3 is 15 amino acids long. CDR3 in amino acids: CATSKAGQIGDIQYF. CDR3 coding DNA: TGTGCCACCAGCAAAGCGGGACAAATTGGAGACATTCAGTACTTC.

This chain uses TRBV18 with TRBJ1-1; maybe TRBD1 (6 bases). Germline loops: CDR1 KGHSH, CDR2 LQKENI. V was shortened by 5 bases and J by 1 base, with 11 bases between the two germline ends. This CDR3 is built from 14 residues. CDR3 loop: CASSYLQGNTEAFF. The CDR3 nucleotides are TGTGCCAGCTCATATTTACAGGGGAACACTGAAGCTTTCTTT.

The chain joins TRBV6-4 to TRBJ2-1; 8 positions match TRBD2. Germline values: CDR1 MRHNA, CDR2 SNTAGT. Losses at the gene ends were 9 bases for V and 3 bases for J; bases not matched to a gene: 10. This CDR3 region has 15 residues. The CDR3 bases are TGTGCCAGAAAAGCGGGGGAACTGTACTACAATGAGCAGTTCTTC. Translated: CARKAGELYYNEQFF.

The genes are TRBV28 and TRBJ2-7, with TRBD2 matching over 7 bases. Per the germline V gene, CDR1 is MDHEN and CDR2 is SYDVKM. J lost 6 bases, V lost 8 bases, and 4 bases had no gene match. The CDR3 has 11 amino acids. This chain's CDR3 is CASGRGSEQYF. Here the CDR3 DNA reads TGTGCCAGCGGGCGGGGGAGCGAGCAGTACTTC.

This clone showed up just a few times. The V gene is TRBV6-4, the J gene TRBJ2-1; D is uncertain. In germline, CDR1 is MRHNA, CDR2 SNTAGT. The CDR3 runs 16 residues. With 4 bases removed from V and 0 bases from J, the gap between germline ends came to 13 bases. CDR3 in amino acids: CASSARPPDSYNEQFF. The CDR3 nucleotides are TGTGCCAGCAGTGCACGTCCTCCTGACTCCTACAATGAGCAGTTCTTC.

This rearrangement joins TRBV4-1 to TRBJ1-4; the D is unclear. Trimming removed 0 bases at V and 8 bases at J, with 13 bases between. The CDR3 contains 15 residues. The V gene's germline CDR1 is MGHRA and CDR2 YSYEKL. As DNA, the CDR3 is TGCGCCAGCAGCCAAGAGCCAGGAAGGTGGGAAAAACTGTTTTTT. It translates to CASSQEPGRWEKLFF.

The chain is built from TRBV5-1 and TRBJ1-4; 7 nucleotides match TRBD1. Germline V gene data show CDR1 as SGHRS and CDR2 as YFSETQ. Trimming removed 4 bases from V and 6 bases from J; junction bases left unmatched: 9. The CDR3 runs 15 residues. The CDR3 coding sequence is TGCGCCAGCAGCCCGGAAGGGGGCTGGGATGAAAAACTGTTTTTT. Amino acids: CASSPEGGWDEKLFF.

This sequence joins TRBV25-1 and TRBJ2-1; 12 bases fit TRBD2. The CDR3 spans 15 residues. From germline, CDR1 is MGHDK and CDR2 SYGVNS. The trim removed 7 bases at V and 6 bases at J, leaving 7 bases unmatched. CDR3 DNA: TGTGCCAGCATCGGTCAGACTAGCGGGGGCAATGAGCAGTTCTTC. Translated: CASIGQTSGGNEQFF.

V is TRBV12-3 or TRBV12-4 and J is TRBJ1-1, with 9 bases fitting TRBD1. The CDR3 sequence is 13 residues long. After removal of 6 bases from V and 9 bases from J, the junction contained 8 bases not matched to a gene. For the CDR3, the DNA is TGTGCCAGCAGCACCAGACAGGGGGGGCAAGCTTTCTTT. Translated, it gives CASSTRQGGQAFF.

The chain is built from TRBV7-2 and TRBJ2-3, with no clear D. CDR1 and CDR2 (germline): SGHTA, FQGNSA. Trimming removed 1 base from V and 2 bases from J, with 7 bases in between. This CDR3 contains 14 residues. The CDR3 spells CASSLGAPTDTQYF. CDR3 coding DNA: TGTGCCAGCAGCTTAGGAGCCCCCACAGATACGCAGTATTTT.

The V gene is TRBV29-1, the J gene TRBJ1-1; TRBD1 might be the D (6 bases). Trimming took off 4 bases at V and 4 bases at J, with 13 bases between the two ends. CDR3 length equals 13 residues. Germline loops: CDR1 SQVTM, CDR2 ANQGSEA. CDR3 sequence (DNA): TGCAGCGTTGCGGTAGGGGGTTCCACTGAAGCTTTCTTT. Translation: CSVAVGGSTEAFF. The full variable domain, its missing parts supplied by reference TRBV29-1 and TRBJ1-1, is SAVISQKPSRDICQRGTSLTIQCQVDSQVTMMFWYRQQPGQSLTLIATANQGSEATYESGFVIDKFPISRPNLTFSTLTVSNMSPEDSSIYLCSVAVGGSTEAFFGQGTRLTVV.

This clone was seen just once. The V and J genes are TRBV7-2 and TRBJ1-1, with D perhaps matching TRBD1 (6 bases). Deletions cut 3 bases from V and 11 bases from J, with 10 bases between. The germline V gene encodes CDR1 SGHTA and CDR2 FQGNSA. The CDR3 is made up of 11 amino acids. CDR3 protein: CASSFRGAAFF. In DNA form, the CDR3 reads TGTGCCAGCAGCTTCCGGGGGGCCGCTTTCTTT.

V gene TRBV5-5 combines with J gene TRBJ2-7; TRBD2 agrees at 10 bases. CDR1 and CDR2 (germline): SGHKS, YYEKEE (reference sequence). The CDR3 runs to 15 residues. Trimming at V came to 3 bases and at J to 7 bases, leaving 10 bases not matched to a gene. The CDR3 here is CASSSSGGLAWEQYF. CDR3 nucleotides: TGTGCCAGCAGCTCCAGTGGGGGACTAGCGTGGGAGCAGTACTTC.

V and J are TRBV29-1 and TRBJ2-2, with D possibly TRBD1 on 5 matching bases. The CDR3 covers 16 residues. Germline CDR1 reads SQVTM; CDR2 reads ANQGSEA. V gave up 1 base and J gave up 0 bases, with 12 bases separating them. The CDR3 here is CSVEGSWGSNTGELFF. For the CDR3, the DNA is TGCAGCGTTGAAGGCTCTTGGGGCTCGAACACCGGGGAGCTGTTTTTT.

The genes are TRBV5-6 and TRBJ2-7, with 16 bases fitting TRBD2. Germline CDR1 is SGHDT and CDR2 is YYEEEE. The CDR3 is 17 amino acids. The V and J ends lost 4 bases and 5 bases, in that order; junction bases with no gene match: 9. The CDR3 reads CASSVGLAGGPAHEQYF. CDR3 nucleotides: TGTGCCAGCAGCGTGGGACTAGCGGGAGGGCCGGCACACGAGCAGTACTTC.

The chain is built from TRBV18 and TRBJ2-5, with D perhaps TRBD1 or TRBD2 (5 bases each). The germline gives CDR1 KGHSH, CDR2 LQKENI. The length of the CDR3 is 13 residues. Trimming took 6 bases from V and 5 from J, leaving 13 bases between them. CDR3 in DNA: TGTGCCAGCTCGGGGACGATAATGGAGACCCAGTACTTC. It translates to CASSGTIMETQYF.

The rearrangement joins TRBV6-2 or TRBV6-3 to TRBJ2-7; D not resolved. This CDR3 comprises 12 residues. Germline V gene sequence: CDR1 MNHEY, CDR2 SVGEGT. V was trimmed by 6 bases and J by 4 bases, leaving 10 bases between them. CDR3 DNA: TGTGCCAGCAGCCAATCGATATACGAGCAGTACTTC. It translates to CASSQSIYEQYF.

The chain uses TRBV24-1 and TRBJ2-2, with 10 bases aligning to TRBD1. CDR3 length: 15 amino acids. The germline gives CDR1 KGHDR, CDR2 SFDVKD. The V segment lost 9 bases and the J segment 2 bases; nucleotides outside the gene matches: 5. The CDR3 DNA follows: TGTGCCACCGCGACAGGGGGCCAAAACACCGGGGAGCTGTTTTTT. This encodes CATATGGQNTGELFF.

The V and J genes are TRBV13 and TRBJ1-1; D ambiguous. The CDR3 has 16 amino acids. Deletions cut 0 bases from V and 0 bases from J, with 11 bases between. The germline V gene encodes CDR1 PRHDT and CDR2 FYEKMQ (reference sequence). In nucleotides, the CDR3 is TGTGCCAGCAGCTTAGGCCATCGGAGGGTGAACACTGAAGCTTTCTTT. It translates to CASSLGHRRVNTEAFF.

J is TRBJ2-7 and V is TRBV7-2, with 7 bases matching TRBD2. J was trimmed by 5 bases and V by 4 bases; bases with no gene match: 5. Looked up from germline, CDR1 is SGHTA and CDR2 is FQGNSA. The CDR3 runs to 13 residues. CDR3 nucleotides: TGTGCCAGCAGCTCTCTAGCGGAGAACGAGCAGTACTTC. It translates to CASSSLAENEQYF.

This clone came up a few times. The rearrangement uses TRBV10-3 and TRBJ2-1; D is uncertain. The germline V and J ends were trimmed by 4 bases and 6 bases, with 10 bases remaining between them. This CDR3 spans 13 amino acids. Germline V gene lookup returns CDR1 ENHRY and CDR2 SYGVKD. The CDR3 nucleotides read TGTGCCATCAGTGGGAAGGTTAGCAATGAGCAGTTCTTC. The encoded protein is CAISGKVSNEQFF.

The genes are TRBV2 and TRBJ1-6; 7 bases agree with TRBD1. The junction had 3 bases not matched to a gene; V was cut back by 11 bases and J by 2 bases. This CDR3 has 13 amino acids. The germline CDR1 and CDR2 sequences are SNHLY and FYNNEI. CDR3 DNA sequence: TGTGCCGGAGGGACAGCCTATAATTCACCCCTCCACTTT. It yields the protein CAGGTAYNSPLHF.

The genes are TRBV21-1 and TRBJ1-1; TRBD1, the D gene given by the table, was not confirmed from the DNA. TRBV21-1 is termed a pseudogene. The CDR3 contains 18 residues. CDR3 sequence reads: CASSKLRVGQGRHTEAFF. The CDR3 DNA reads TGTGCCAGCAGCAAACTCCGAGTAGGACAGGGGCGACACACTGAAGCTTTCTTT.

CDR3 bases: TGTGCCAGCAGCGACGATAAGCTCTCTGGAAACACCATATATTTT. Amino acids: CASSDDKLSGNTIYF. This sequence joins TRBV7-8 and TRBJ1-3; D gene uncertain. CDR3 size: 15 residues. CDR1 is SGHVS and CDR2 is FQNEAQ in the germline V gene. The ends were cut back, 5 bases at V and 0 bases at J, with 11 bases in the middle. Drawing the rest from reference TRBV7-8 and TRBJ1-3, the complete variable domain is GAGVSQSPRYKVAKRGQDVALRCDPISGHVSLFWYQQALGQGPEFLTYFQNEAQLDKSGLPSDRFFAERPEGSVSTLKIQRTQQEDSAVYLCASSDDKLSGNTIYFGEGSWLTVV.

The chain combines TRBV19 with TRBJ1-1, with a possible D match to TRBD1 (6 bases). Trimming stripped 3 bases from V and 0 bases from J, with 11 bases between. This CDR3 spans 15 amino acids. Germline CDR1 reads LNHDA; CDR2 reads SQIVND (reference sequence). This chain's CDR3 is CASSIRQVMNTEAFF. CDR3 bases: TGTGCCAGTAGTATTAGACAGGTAATGAACACTGAAGCTTTCTTT. Drawing the rest from reference TRBV19 and TRBJ1-1, the complete variable domain is DGGITQSPKYLFRKEGQNVTLSCEQNLNHDAMYWYRQDPGQGLRLIYYSQIVNDFQKGDIAEGYSVSREKKESFPLTVTSAQKNPTAFYLCASSIRQVMNTEAFFGQGTRLTVV.

V and J are TRBV7-2 and TRBJ2-5; 8 nucleotides align to TRBD1. V shed 5 bases and J 0 bases; nucleotides not matched to a gene: 8. Germline loops: CDR1 SGHTA, CDR2 FQGNSA. This CDR3 contains 16 residues. The CDR3 loop reads CASSPGQGGYQETQYF. CDR3 nucleotides: TGTGCCAGCAGCCCCGGACAGGGCGGTTACCAAGAGACCCAGTACTTC. The full variable domain, in which reference TRBV7-2 and TRBJ2-5 provide the parts outside the CDR3, is GAGVSQSPSNKVTEKGKDVELRCDPISGHTALYWYRQSLGQGLEFLIYFQGNSAPDKSGLPSDRFSAERTGGSVSTLTIQRTQQEDSAVYLCASSPGQGGYQETQYFGPGTRLLVL.

The chain carries TRBV5-4 and TRBJ2-7; a weak D match, TRBD2 (6 bases). From germline, CDR1 is SGHNT and CDR2 YYREEE (reference sequence). This CDR3 is built from 12 residues. V lost 3 bases, J lost 4 bases, and 8 bases lay in between. The chain's CDR3 is CASSSSVYEQYF. The CDR3 coding sequence is TGTGCCAGCAGCTCTAGCGTTTACGAGCAGTACTTC.